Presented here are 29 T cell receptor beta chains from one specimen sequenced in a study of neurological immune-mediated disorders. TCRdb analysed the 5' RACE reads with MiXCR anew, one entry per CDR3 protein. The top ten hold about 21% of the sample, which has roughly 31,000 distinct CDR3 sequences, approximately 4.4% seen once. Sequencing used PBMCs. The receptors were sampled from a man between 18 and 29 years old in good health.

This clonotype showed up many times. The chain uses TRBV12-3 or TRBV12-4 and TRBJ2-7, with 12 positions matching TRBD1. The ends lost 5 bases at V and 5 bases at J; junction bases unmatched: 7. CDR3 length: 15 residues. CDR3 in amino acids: CASSRTGTGGHEQYF. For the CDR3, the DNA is TGTGCCAGCAGTCGAACCGGGACAGGGGGCCACGAGCAGTACTTC.

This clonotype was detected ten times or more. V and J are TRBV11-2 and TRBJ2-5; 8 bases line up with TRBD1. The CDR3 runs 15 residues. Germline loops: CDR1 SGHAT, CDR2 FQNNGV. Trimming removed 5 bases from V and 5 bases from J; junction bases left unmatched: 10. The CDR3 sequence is CASSRDITGGETQYF. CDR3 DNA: TGTGCCAGCAGCCGGGACATCACAGGGGGGGAGACCCAGTACTTC. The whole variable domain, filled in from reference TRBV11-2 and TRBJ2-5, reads EAGVAQSPRYKIIEKRQSVAFWCNPISGHATLYWYQQILGQGPKLLIQFQNNGVVDDSQLPKDRFSAERLKGVDSTLKIQPAKLEDSAVYLCASSRDITGGETQYFGPGTRLLVL.

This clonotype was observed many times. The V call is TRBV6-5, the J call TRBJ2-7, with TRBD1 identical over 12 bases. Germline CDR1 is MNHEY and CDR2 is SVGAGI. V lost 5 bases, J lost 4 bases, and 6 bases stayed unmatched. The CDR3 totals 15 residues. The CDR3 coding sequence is TGTGCCAGCAGTCACAGGGACAGGGGGCAATACGAGCAGTACTTC. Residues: CASSHRDRGQYEQYF.

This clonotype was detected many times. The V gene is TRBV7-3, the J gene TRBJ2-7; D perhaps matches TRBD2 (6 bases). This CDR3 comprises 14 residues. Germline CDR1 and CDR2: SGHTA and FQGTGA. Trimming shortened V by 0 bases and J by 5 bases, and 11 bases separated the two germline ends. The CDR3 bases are TGTGCCAGCAGCTTAACGGGGGGTTCTAACGAGCAGTACTTC. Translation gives CASSLTGGSNEQYF.

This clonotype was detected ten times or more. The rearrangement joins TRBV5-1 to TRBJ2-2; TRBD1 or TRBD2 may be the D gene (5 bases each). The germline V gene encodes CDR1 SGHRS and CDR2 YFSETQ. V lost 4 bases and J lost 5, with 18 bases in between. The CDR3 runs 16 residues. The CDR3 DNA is TGCGCCAGCAGCACCCCCGGGGCGTTTGGGACCGGGGAGCTGTTTTTT. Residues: CASSTPGAFGTGELFF.

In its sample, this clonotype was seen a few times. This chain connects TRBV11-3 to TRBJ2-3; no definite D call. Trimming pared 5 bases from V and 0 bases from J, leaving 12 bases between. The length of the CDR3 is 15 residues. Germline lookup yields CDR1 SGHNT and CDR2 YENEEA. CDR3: CASSAGAISTDTQYF. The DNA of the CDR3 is TGTGCCAGCAGCGCTGGAGCGATTAGCACAGATACGCAGTATTTT.

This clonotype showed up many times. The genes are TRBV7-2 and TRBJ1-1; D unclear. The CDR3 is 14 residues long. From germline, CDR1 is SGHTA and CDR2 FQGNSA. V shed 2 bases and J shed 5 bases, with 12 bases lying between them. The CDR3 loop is CASSLRDLATEAFF. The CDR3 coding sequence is TGTGCCAGCAGCTTACGGGATCTAGCAACTGAAGCTTTCTTT.

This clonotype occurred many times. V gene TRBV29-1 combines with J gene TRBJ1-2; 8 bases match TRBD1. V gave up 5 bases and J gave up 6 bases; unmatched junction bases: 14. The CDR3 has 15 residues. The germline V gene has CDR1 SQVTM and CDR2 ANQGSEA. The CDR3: CSVYVPGTGGNGYTF. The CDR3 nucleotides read TGCAGCGTTTACGTTCCCGGGACAGGTGGGAATGGCTACACCTTC.

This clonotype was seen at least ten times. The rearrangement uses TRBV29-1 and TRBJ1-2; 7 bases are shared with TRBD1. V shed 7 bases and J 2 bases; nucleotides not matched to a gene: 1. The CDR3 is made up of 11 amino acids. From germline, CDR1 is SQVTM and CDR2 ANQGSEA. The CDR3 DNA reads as TGCAGCGCACAGGGGAACTATGGCTACACCTTC. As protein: CSAQGNYGYTF.

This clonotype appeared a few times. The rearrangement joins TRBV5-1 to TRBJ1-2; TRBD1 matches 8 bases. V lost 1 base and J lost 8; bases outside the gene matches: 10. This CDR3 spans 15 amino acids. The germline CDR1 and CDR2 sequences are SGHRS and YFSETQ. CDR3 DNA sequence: TGCGCCAGCAGCTTGTCCCCGGGACAGGACTTCGGCTACACCTTC. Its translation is CASSLSPGQDFGYTF.

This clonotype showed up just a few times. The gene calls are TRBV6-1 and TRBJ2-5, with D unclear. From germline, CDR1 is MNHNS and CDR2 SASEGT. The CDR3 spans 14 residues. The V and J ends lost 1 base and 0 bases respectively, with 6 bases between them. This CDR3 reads CASSEDSNQETQYF. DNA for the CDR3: TGTGCCAGCAGTGAAGATAGTAACCAAGAGACCCAGTACTTC.

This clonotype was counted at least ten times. CDR3 region: CASSDGGLNTEAFF. CDR3 in DNA: TGTGCCAGCAGCGATGGGGGCTTGAACACTGAAGCTTTCTTT. V and J are TRBV11-1 and TRBJ1-1, with D tentatively TRBD1 (6 bases). V was clipped by 5 bases and J by 0 bases, with 10 bases between them. The CDR3 covers 14 residues. Germline V lookup: CDR1 SGHAT, CDR2 FQDESV (reference sequence).

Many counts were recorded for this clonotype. CDR3 in DNA: TGTGCCAGCAGTTACGTCACAGATACGCAGTATTTT. This translates into CASSYVTDTQYF. V is TRBV5-6 and J is TRBJ2-3, with D unclear. Per the germline V gene, CDR1 is SGHDT and CDR2 is YYEEEE. Trimming took 5 bases from V and 2 from J, leaving 6 bases between them. The CDR3 contains 12 residues.

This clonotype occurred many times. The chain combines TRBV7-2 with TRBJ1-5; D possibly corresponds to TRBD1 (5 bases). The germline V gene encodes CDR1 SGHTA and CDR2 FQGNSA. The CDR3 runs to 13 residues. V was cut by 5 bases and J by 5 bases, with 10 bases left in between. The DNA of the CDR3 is TGTGCCAGCAGCACACGACAGTATCAGCCCCAGCATTTT. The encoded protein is CASSTRQYQPQHF.

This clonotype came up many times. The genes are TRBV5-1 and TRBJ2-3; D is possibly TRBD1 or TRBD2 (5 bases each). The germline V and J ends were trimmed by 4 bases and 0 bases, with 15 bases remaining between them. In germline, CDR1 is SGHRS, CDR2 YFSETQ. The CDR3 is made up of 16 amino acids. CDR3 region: CASSLGAGSSTDTQYF. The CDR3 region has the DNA TGCGCCAGCAGCCTCGGGGCGGGCTCTAGCACAGATACGCAGTATTTT.

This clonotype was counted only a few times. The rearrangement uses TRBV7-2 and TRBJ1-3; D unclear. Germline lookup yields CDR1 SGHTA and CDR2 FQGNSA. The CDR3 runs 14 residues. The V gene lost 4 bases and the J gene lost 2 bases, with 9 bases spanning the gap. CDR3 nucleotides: TGTGCCAGCAGCTACGGCGGCCCTGGAAACACCATATATTTT. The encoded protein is CASSYGGPGNTIYF.

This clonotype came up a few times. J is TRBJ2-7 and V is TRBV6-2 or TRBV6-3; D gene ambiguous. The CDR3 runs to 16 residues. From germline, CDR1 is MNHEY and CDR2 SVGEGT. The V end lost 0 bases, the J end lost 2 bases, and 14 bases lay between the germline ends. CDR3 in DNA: TGTGCCAGCAGTTACTCTCCAGCCTCGCTACCCTACGAGCAGTACTTC. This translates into CASSYSPASLPYEQYF.

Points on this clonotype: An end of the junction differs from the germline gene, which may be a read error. CDR3 sequence reads: CASSASGGIDTQYF. CDR3 bases: TGTGCCAGCAGTGCTAGCGGGGGCATAGATACGCAATATTTT. This chain uses TRBV6-4 with TRBJ2-3, with 10 bases that match TRBD2. This CDR3 region has 14 residues. From germline, CDR1 is MRHNA and CDR2 SNTAGT.

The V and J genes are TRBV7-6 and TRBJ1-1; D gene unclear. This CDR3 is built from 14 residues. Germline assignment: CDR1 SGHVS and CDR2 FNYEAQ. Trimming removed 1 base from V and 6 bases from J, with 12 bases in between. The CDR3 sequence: CASSLGSGRAEAFF. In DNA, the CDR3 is TGTGCCAGCAGCTTAGGTTCCGGACGAGCTGAAGCTTTCTTT.

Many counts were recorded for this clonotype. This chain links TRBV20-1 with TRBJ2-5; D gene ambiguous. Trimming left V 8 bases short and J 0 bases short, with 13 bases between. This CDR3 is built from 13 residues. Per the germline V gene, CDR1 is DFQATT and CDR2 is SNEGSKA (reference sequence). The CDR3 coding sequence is TGCAGTAACTATTGGATGTACCAAGAGACCCAGTACTTC. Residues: CSNYWMYQETQYF.

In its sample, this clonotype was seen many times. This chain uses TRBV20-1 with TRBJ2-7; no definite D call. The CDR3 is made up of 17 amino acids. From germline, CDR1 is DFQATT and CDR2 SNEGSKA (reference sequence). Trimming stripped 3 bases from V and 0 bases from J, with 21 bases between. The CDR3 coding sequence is TGCAGTGCTAGCCTTCTACCGACCGGGCCCTACTCCTACGAGCAGTACTTC. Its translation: CSASLLPTGPYSYEQYF.

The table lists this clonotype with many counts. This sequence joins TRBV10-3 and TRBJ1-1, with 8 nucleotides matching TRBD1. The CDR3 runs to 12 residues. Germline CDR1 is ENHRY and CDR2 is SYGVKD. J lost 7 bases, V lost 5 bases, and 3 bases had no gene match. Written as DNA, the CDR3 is TGTGCCATCAGTTTTGGACAGGGTGAAGCTTTCTTT. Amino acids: CAISFGQGEAFF.

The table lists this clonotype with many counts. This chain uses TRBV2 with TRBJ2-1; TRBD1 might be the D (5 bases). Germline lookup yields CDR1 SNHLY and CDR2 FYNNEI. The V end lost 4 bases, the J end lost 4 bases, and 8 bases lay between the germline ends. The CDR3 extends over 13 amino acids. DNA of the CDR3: TGTGCCAGCAGTGCTGACAGTTACAATGAGCAGTTCTTC. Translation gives CASSADSYNEQFF. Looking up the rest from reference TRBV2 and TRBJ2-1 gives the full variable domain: EPEVTQTPSHQVTQMGQEVILRCVPISNHLYFYWYRQILGQKVEFLVSFYNNEISEKSEIFDDQFSVERPDGSNFTLKIRSTKLEDSAMYFCASSADSYNEQFFGPGTRLTVL.

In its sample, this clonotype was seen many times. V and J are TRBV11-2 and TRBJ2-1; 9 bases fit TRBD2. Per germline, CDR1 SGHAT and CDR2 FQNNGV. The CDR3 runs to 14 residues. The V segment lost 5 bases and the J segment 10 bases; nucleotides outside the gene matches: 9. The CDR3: CASSLLRAGGEQFF. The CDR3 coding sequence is TGTGCCAGCAGCCTCTTAAGGGCGGGGGGGGAGCAGTTCTTC.

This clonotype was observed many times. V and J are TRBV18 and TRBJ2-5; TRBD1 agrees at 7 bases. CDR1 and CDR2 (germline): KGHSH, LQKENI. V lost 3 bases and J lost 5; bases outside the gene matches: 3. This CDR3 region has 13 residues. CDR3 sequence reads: CASSPYRGETQYF. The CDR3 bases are TGTGCCAGCTCACCCTACAGGGGTGAGACCCAGTACTTC.

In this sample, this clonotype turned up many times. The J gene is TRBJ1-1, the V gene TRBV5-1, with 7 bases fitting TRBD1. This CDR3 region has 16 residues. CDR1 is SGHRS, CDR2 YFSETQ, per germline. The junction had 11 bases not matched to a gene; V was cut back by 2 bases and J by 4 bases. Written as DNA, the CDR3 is TGCGCCAGCAGCTTTGGCCAAGGGGGCGTGAGCACTGAAGCTTTCTTT. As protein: CASSFGQGGVSTEAFF.

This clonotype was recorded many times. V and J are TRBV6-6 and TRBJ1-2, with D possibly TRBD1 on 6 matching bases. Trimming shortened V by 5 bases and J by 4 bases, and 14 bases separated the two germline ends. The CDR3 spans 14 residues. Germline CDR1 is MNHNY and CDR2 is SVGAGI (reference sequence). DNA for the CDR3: TGTGCCAGCAGTCTTCAGGGGATAGGCTATGGCTACACCTTC. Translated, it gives CASSLQGIGYGYTF.

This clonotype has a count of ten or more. In DNA form, the CDR3 reads TGTGCCAGCAGCCAAGACATGAACACTGAAGCTTTCTTT. Amino acid sequence: CASSQDMNTEAFF. This rearrangement joins TRBV14 to TRBJ1-1, with D hard to call. This CDR3 has 13 residues. Per the germline V gene, CDR1 is SGHDN and CDR2 is FVKESK. Between the trimmed V and J ends, which lost 0 bases and 0 bases, there was a span of 2 bases.

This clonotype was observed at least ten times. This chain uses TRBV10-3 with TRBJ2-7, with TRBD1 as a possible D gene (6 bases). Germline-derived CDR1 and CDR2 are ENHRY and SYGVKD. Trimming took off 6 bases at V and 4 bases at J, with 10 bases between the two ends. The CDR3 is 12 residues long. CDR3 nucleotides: TGTGCCATCAGGGGTGGACAGTACGAGCAGTACTTC. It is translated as CAIRGGQYEQYF.